This T cell receptor (beta chain) emerged from a study of blood T cells in healthy people across ages. General study points: Among T cells, TCR beta diversity per million cells dropped roughly linearly as age rose.

The use of a sample-barcoded 5' primer and a J-beta primer mix characterized a second PCR of 7 to 11 cycles. Each single sample gave us at least 2.5 million CDR3-containing paired-end reads. TCRdb passed the 5' RACE reads through MiXCR, listing each CDR3 protein once. Of 1.6 million or so distinct CDR3 sequences in the sample, about 32% are singletons; the top ten hold about 11%. A word on this clonotype: Its cognate antigen is unknown.

V shed 0 bases and J shed 4 bases, with 11 bases lying between them. The CDR3 totals 15 residues. Germline lookup yields CDR1 LGHDT and CDR2 YNNKEL (reference sequence). The individuals who served as donors were healthy Caucasians living in Russia, aged about 6 to 100. V usage is TRBV3-1 and J usage is TRBJ2-3; D gene unclear. Sample: blood. This TCR came from a woman aged 30 to 39 in good health. The CDR3 DNA reads as TGTGCCAGCAGCCAAGATGGTCTCCCTCCAGATACGCAGTATTTT. Its translation is CASSQDGLPPDTQYF.